The rows below give T cell receptor beta chains drawn from one sample of a study of tumor and adjacent non-tumor tissue in lung cancer. TCRdb reanalysed the multiplex PCR reads using MiXCR and keeps one entry per CDR3 protein. The sample lists under 100,000 distinct CDR3 sequences, around 70% occurring once. The material sequenced was lung tumor tissue. Source of these receptors: a woman aged 70-85 years with non-small cell lung cancer. Both conserved end residues are part of each CDR3. D genes are given only for firm matches. Part of the rows lack a size; the others show once, few, many or a class for expanded clones.

length,D,size,V,J,DNA,CDR3
17,.,few,TRBV4-1,TRBJ2-1,TGCGCCAGCAGCTCCATCTGGGAGCGGGCCCCCTGCAATGAGCAGTTCTTC,CASSSIWERAPCNEQFF
15,.,.,TRBV6-5,TRBJ2-3,TGTGCCAGCAGTTACCGGCTAGCGTGCACAGGTACGCAGTATTTT,CASSYRLACTGTQYF
14,TRBD1,.,TRBV29-1,TRBJ1-2,TGCAGCGCCAAAGACCCCGGGACAGGGGGTGGCTACACCTTT,CSAKDPGTGGGYTF
16,.,.,TRBV6-1,TRBJ1-5,TGTACCAGCAGTCTTGATTGTACGGGGGGCGGTCAGCCCCAGCATTTT,CTSSLDCTGGGQPQHF
12,.,once,TRBV28,TRBJ2-2,TGTGCCAGCAACTCAAACACCGGCGAGCTGTTTTTT,CASNSNTGELFF
15,.,.,TRBV7-8,TRBJ2-3,TGTCCCAGTAGCCACGAAAGGAGTAGAACAGATACGCAGTATTTT,CPSSHERSRTDTQYF
16,.,.,TRBV4-2,TRBJ2-2,TGTACCAGCAGCCAAGATAGTACCCCACGTACCGGGGAGCTGTTTTTT,CTSSQDSTPRTGELFF
15,TRBD1,many,TRBV14,TRBJ1-2,TGTGCCAGCAGCCGCCTGGGACAGGTTAACTATGGCTACACCTTC,CASSRLGQVNYGYTF
19,TRBD2,.,TRBV6-2/TRBV6-3,TRBJ2-1,TGTGCCAGCAACACCGGCGGACTAGCGGGGACGAATTCGTACAATGAGCAGTTCTTC,CASNTGGLAGTNSYNEQFF
14,.,many,TRBV6-5,TRBJ2-1,TGTGCCAGCAGTACAGCCGGTCCTGTCAATGAGCAGTTCTTC,CASSTAGPVNEQFF
17,.,.,TRBV6-5,TRBJ1-2,TGTGCCTGCAGTTACCTCCCCGTCAGGGGAAATGACTATCGCTACACCTTC,CACSYLPVRGNDYRYTF
15,TRBD2,.,TRBV11-2,TRBJ2-7,TGTGCCAACAGCTCCTTAATGGCGGGAGGGAACGAGCAGTACTTC,CANSSLMAGGNEQYF
15,TRBD1,once,TRBV4-1,TRBJ1-2,TGCACCAGCAGCCAGGCCGGGACAGGGATCTATGGCTACACCTTC,CTSSQAGTGIYGYTF
15,TRBD2,few,TRBV10-2,TRBJ2-2,TGCGCCAGCAGTGAACGGACTAGTAACACCGGGGAGTTGTTTTTT,CASSERTSNTGELFF
15,TRBD1,.,TRBV4-1,TRBJ1-2,TGCGCTAGCAGCAAGGCCGGGACAGGGGTCTATGGCTACACCTTC,CASSKAGTGVYGYTF
13,.,once,TRBV11-3,TRBJ2-5,TGCGGCGGCAGCTTAGCCGGTTTGGAGACCCAGTACTTC,CGGSLAGLETQYF
16,.,.,TRBV6-5,TRBJ2-3,TGTGCCTGCATGTCGACTAGTGGAGCCAGCACAGATACGCAGTATTTT,CACMSTSGASTDTQYF
11,.,once,TRBV30,TRBJ2-3,TGTGCCTGGAGTCTAGGAAATACGCAATATTTT,CAWSLGNTQYF
14,TRBD2,many,TRBV7-9,TRBJ2-2,TGTGCCAGCAGACTGACTAGCGCTGGCGGGGAGCTGTTTTTT,CASRLTSAGGELFF
16,.,.,TRBV6-5,TRBJ2-1,TGTGTCAGCAGTACCACCTCGGGAGAGGGCTACAATGAGCAGTTCTTC,CVSSTTSGEGYNEQFF
14,TRBD1,many,TRBV7-9,TRBJ2-7,TGTGCCAGCAACCGGGACAGTGCCTCGTTTGAGCAGTACTTC,CASNRDSASFEQYF
16,TRBD1,.,TRBV4-2,TRBJ2-1,TGTGCCGGCAGCCAAGGATGGGACAGGGATTATAATGAGCAGTTCTTC,CAGSQGWDRDYNEQFF
13,TRBD1,many,TRBV5-4,TRBJ1-2,TGTGCCAGCAGCTTTGGGCAGGGGGCAGGCTACACCTTC,CASSFGQGAGYTF
15,.,few,TRBV5-1,TRBJ2-7,TGCGCCAGCAGCTTGGGAGGGGGGAGTATCTACGAGCAGTACTTC,CASSLGGGSIYEQYF
14,.,.,TRBV11-3,TRBJ2-2,TGTGGCAGCAGCTTTAGCAGGACCACCGGGGAGCCGTTTTTT,CGSSFSRTTGEPFF
15,TRBD1,.,TRBV6-5,TRBJ1-1,TGTGCCAGCAGACGGGACAGACTCGGGGACACTAAAGCTTTCTTT,CASRRDRLGDTKAFF
14,.,.,TRBV28,TRBJ1-1,TGTGCCAGCAGTTCGGACAGTTCTGTTCTTCGGGCTTTCTTT,CASSSDSSVLRAFF
17,TRBD2,.,TRBV5-4,TRBJ2-5,TGTGCCAGCAGCTCAGCTACAGGGGCGGGAGGGCCAGAGACCAAGTACTTC,CASSSATGAGGPETKYF
13,TRBD1,.,TRBV12-3/TRBV12-4,TRBJ1-2,TGTGCCAGCCGGACAGGGATCAACTATGGCTACACCTTC,CASRTGINYGYTF
15,.,many,TRBV4-1,TRBJ1-5,TGCGCCAGCAGCCAAGTGAAGGACGGGGATCATCCCCAGCATTTT,CASSQVKDGDHPQHF
16,TRBD2,.,TRBV6-2/TRBV6-3,TRBJ2-3,TGTGCCAGCTGTTCGGGACTAGCGGGAGACTGCGATACGCAGTATTTT,CASCSGLAGDCDTQYF
17,TRBD1,.,TRBV12-3/TRBV12-4,TRBJ1-1,TGTGCCAGCAGTCCACCCACTACAGGGGGGAGGAACACCGAAGCTTCCTTT,CASSPPTTGGRNTEASF
14,.,.,TRBV6-6,TRBJ2-7,TGTGCCAGCATTGCGGACACCTCTACCGTCGGACAGTACTTC,CASIADTSTVGQYF
14,TRBD1,.,TRBV28,TRBJ2-7,TGTGCCAGGAGATCCCCCGGACAGGGCTACGGGCAGTACTTC,CARRSPGQGYGQYF
15,.,.,TRBV12-3/TRBV12-4,TRBJ2-6,TGTGCCAGCAGACATCTAGGATCTGGGGCCAACGTCCTGACATTC,CASRHLGSGANVLTF
15,.,.,TRBV4-1,TRBJ2-2,TGCGCCAGCAGCCAAGATAACAGGGAAGTCGAGGAGCTGTTTTTT,CASSQDNREVEELFF
16,.,.,TRBV29-1,TRBJ2-3,TGCAACGTTGAAGATCACGGAGAGTATGACACAGATACGCAGTATTTT,CNVEDHGEYDTDTQYF
14,TRBD1,.,TRBV4-2,TRBJ2-1,TGTGCCAGCAGCAAAACCGCAGGGGGCGGGGAGCAGTTCTTC,CASSKTAGGGEQFF
20,TRBD1,many,TRBV4-1,TRBJ2-2,TGCGCCAGCAGCCATACCCCGGGACAGGGGGCGGGACTGTACACCGGGGAGCTGTTTTTT,CASSHTPGQGAGLYTGELFF
15,.,.,TRBV5-6,TRBJ2-1,TGTGCCTGCAGCTCCGGGATAGTGGTGGACAATGAGCAGTTCTTC,CACSSGIVVDNEQFF
15,.,.,TRBV5-4,TRBJ1-5,TGTGCCAGCAGCCGGAGTCCAAATAGCAATCAGCCCCAGCATTTT,CASSRSPNSNQPQHF
13,TRBD2,many,TRBV6-4,TRBJ2-1,TGTGCCAGCAGCTCGACTAGCGTAACTGAGCAGTTCTTC,CASSSTSVTEQFF
17,TRBD1,many,TRBV12-3/TRBV12-4,TRBJ1-6,TGTGCCAGCAGTAACGCCAGACAGGGGGCTTTTAATTCACCCCTCCACTTT,CASSNARQGAFNSPLHF
14,.,.,TRBV6-1,TRBJ2-2,TGTTCCAGCAGTGATTTCCCGAACATCGGGGAGCTGTTTTTT,CSSSDFPNIGELFF
16,.,.,TRBV6-5,TRBJ1-2,TGTGCCAGGAGGCAGGGTGTGCAGGGAGCTAACTATGGCTACACCTTC,CARRQGVQGANYGYTF
14,.,.,TRBV6-2/TRBV6-3,TRBJ2-2,TGTGCCAGCAGTTACGAGTTGAACACTGGGGAGCCGTTTTTT,CASSYELNTGEPFF
15,.,many,TRBV7-9,TRBJ1-2,TGTGCCAGCAGCTCTAACGGCCCGGCGCTTCCTGGCTACACCTTC,CASSSNGPALPGYTF
12,.,many,TRBV20-1,TRBJ2-7,TGCAGTGCCGACAGGAGCTCCTACGAGCAGTACTTC,CSADRSSYEQYF
13,TRBD1,.,TRBV11-1,TRBJ2-1,TGTGCCAGCGGCTTACACAGGGGATGGGATCAGTTCTTC,CASGLHRGWDQFF
15,.,.,TRBV7-8,TRBJ2-2,TGTGCCAGCAGCTTAGCAGGTATCTGGGCCGGGGAGCCGTTTTTT,CASSLAGIWAGEPFF
15,.,.,TRBV7-8,TRBJ2-7,TGTGCCAGCAGTTTAGGGTCCGGGGGTCGGTACGGGCAGTACTTC,CASSLGSGGRYGQYF
14,TRBD1,.,TRBV12-3/TRBV12-4,TRBJ2-3,TGTGCCACGACCTGGACAGGGGTGACAGATACGCAATATTTT,CATTWTGVTDTQYF
15,TRBD2,once,TRBV29-1,TRBJ2-3,TGCAGCGCTGCAGGGCTAGCGGGAGTGTCAGATACGCAGTATTTT,CSAAGLAGVSDTQYF
14,.,.,TRBV29-1,TRBJ2-3,TGCAGCGTTAGGGACTTTCGACCCCGATATACGCAGTATTTT,CSVRDFRPRYTQYF